This T cell receptor (beta chain) was recovered during a study of CD8+ T cells in alopecia areata. Overall study: Dosing spanned 6 to 18 months on tofacitinib, then 6 months off drug. Treated patients were scored for severity by percent of scalp affected.

Findings and caveats of the study: Lesional scalp, notably in alopecia totalis/universalis, had clonality above that of normal scalp. Numerous expanded lesional clones remained in scalp and blood during tofacitinib.

The CDR3 length is 15 residues. From germline, CDR1 is LNHDA and CDR2 SQIVND (reference sequence). Trimming pared 3 bases from V and 2 bases from J, leaving 11 bases between. RNA extraction and reverse transcription yielded cDNA as sequencing template. Generated by immunoSEQ multiplex PCR, the TCRdb table keeps only in-frame clones and is missing some. Of over 70,000 clones listed, roughly 70% are singletons. Noted treatment: oral pan-JAK inhibitor, 5-10 mg twice daily. As to this clone: Its target is not known.

The chain combines TRBV19 with TRBJ2-1; D perhaps matches TRBD1 (6 bases). The source of this sequence is a human donor with alopecia areata. The source was CD8+ T cells sorted from blood, collected at week 24, from a patient treated with tofacitinib. The CDR3 DNA reads as TGTGCCAGTAGTATCGTAGGGACAACCTACAATGAGCAGTTCTTC. The encoded protein is CASSIVGTTYNEQFF.